This entry lists 20 T cell receptor beta chains sequenced from one sample in a study of OX40 agonist ivuxolimab in advanced cancers. Libraries were prepared by immunoSEQ multiplex PCR; TCRdb keeps only in-frame clonotypes and omits some of them. The sample lists 70,000 to 95,000 clones, 88% occurring once. This specimen consisted of CD4+ or CD8+ T cells sorted from blood, obtained in a trial of the OX40 agonist ivuxolimab. These receptors were obtained from an adult with an advanced solid tumor such as melanoma, head and neck, liver or kidney cancer.

This chain uses TRBV7-2 with TRBJ2-3, with 10 bases matching TRBD2. V shed 5 bases and J 0 bases; nucleotides not matched to a gene: 2. Germline V gene sequence: CDR1 SGHTA, CDR2 FQGNSA. This CDR3 has 15 amino acids. The CDR3 here is CASSATSGSTDTQYF. CDR3 coding DNA: TGTGCCAGCAGCGCGACTAGCGGGAGCACAGATACGCAGTATTTT.

This clone was detected only a few times. This chain links TRBV11-2 with TRBJ2-1, with D perhaps matching TRBD2 (6 bases). This CDR3 spans 14 amino acids. The germline CDR1 and CDR2 sequences are SGHAT and FQNNGV. V was cut by 5 bases and J by 0 bases, with 8 bases left in between. The CDR3 reads CASSLASSYNEQFF. Here the CDR3 DNA reads TGTGCCAGCAGCCTAGCGAGCTCCTACAATGAGCAGTTCTTC.

The chain has TRBV6-5 and TRBJ2-7, with D possibly TRBD1 on 6 matching bases. Germline lookup yields CDR1 MNHEY and CDR2 SVGAGI. V was clipped by 7 bases and J by 1 base, with 17 bases between them. This CDR3 is 15 amino acids long. The CDR3 is CASKKGGQRSYEQYF. The CDR3 DNA reads TGTGCCAGCAAAAAAGGGGGTCAGAGGTCCTACGAGCAGTACTTC.

J is TRBJ1-2 and V is TRBV28; the D is unclear. This CDR3 contains 14 residues. Germline V gene lookup returns CDR1 MDHEN and CDR2 SYDVKM. Deletions cut 2 bases from V and 0 bases from J, with 7 bases between. Written as DNA, the CDR3 is TGTGCCAGCAGTTTAGTAGGAGCTAACTATGGCTACACCTTC. Translation: CASSLVGANYGYTF.

This clone was detected once. The V call is TRBV19, the J call TRBJ2-1; perhaps TRBD2 as D (5 bases). V was pared by 4 bases and J by 2 bases, with 9 bases between. Looked up from germline, CDR1 is LNHDA and CDR2 is SQIVND (reference sequence). This CDR3 comprises 14 residues. The CDR3 DNA reads as TGTGCCAGTAGTACGGGATTTCCCTACAATGAGCAGTTCTTC. Translation gives CASSTGFPYNEQFF. Full variable domain (rest looked up from reference TRBV19 and TRBJ2-1): DGGITQSPKYLFRKEGQNVTLSCEQNLNHDAMYWYRQDPGQGLRLIYYSQIVNDFQKGDIAEGYSVSREKKESFPLTVTSAQKNPTAFYLCASSTGFPYNEQFFGPGTRLTVL.

Here the CDR3 DNA reads TGTGCCAGCAGTCTAGAGGCCGGGACCACAGATACGCAGTATTTT. Protein product: CASSLEAGTTDTQYF. The rearrangement links TRBV6-4 to TRBJ2-3; D tentatively reads TRBD1 or TRBD2 (5 bases each). The CDR3 contains 15 residues. Deletions cut 5 bases from V and 2 bases from J, with 14 bases between. The germline V gene has CDR1 MRHNA and CDR2 SNTAGT.

This sequence joins TRBV30 and TRBJ1-2, with no clear D. The V end was cut by 5 bases, the J end by 7 bases, with 17 bases between. Germline assignment: CDR1 GTSNPN and CDR2 SVGIG (reference sequence). CDR3 length: 13 residues. This chain's CDR3 is CAWGRQATTGYTF. CDR3 DNA: TGTGCCTGGGGGAGGCAGGCAACTACTGGCTACACCTTC.

In this sample, this clone turned up a few times. The J gene is TRBJ1-1, the V gene TRBV19, with D hard to call. Germline V CDR1 and CDR2: LNHDA, SQIVND (reference sequence). Trimming stripped 5 bases from V and 0 bases from J, with 13 bases between. The CDR3 is 15 amino acids. The CDR3 loop reads CASSSPPGVNTEAFF. The CDR3 DNA reads TGTGCCAGTAGTTCTCCGCCAGGAGTGAACACTGAAGCTTTCTTT.

J is TRBJ2-7 and V is TRBV5-1; 10 bases fit TRBD2. With V trimmed by 1 base and J by 4 bases, 8 bases remained unmatched. The CDR3 contains 16 residues. Germline values: CDR1 SGHRS, CDR2 YFSETQ. The CDR3 reads CASSLSLAGAQYEQYF. The CDR3 DNA is TGCGCCAGCAGCTTGAGTCTAGCGGGAGCACAGTACGAGCAGTACTTC.

J is TRBJ1-4 and V is TRBV6-5, with D unresolved. Germline CDR1 is MNHEY and CDR2 is SVGAGI. The CDR3 consists of 14 residues. Deletions cut 5 bases from V and 0 bases from J, with 7 bases between. CDR3 region: CASSITPTNEKLFF. The CDR3 DNA sequence: TGTGCCAGCAGTATCACCCCAACTAATGAAAAACTGTTTTTT.

J is TRBJ1-2 and V is TRBV7-9, with D hard to call. Trimming stripped 1 base from V and 4 bases from J, with 10 bases between. CDR3 length: 14 amino acids. Germline V gene sequence: CDR1 SEHNR, CDR2 FQNEAQ (reference sequence). The CDR3 loop is CASSLGRPTYGYTF. The DNA for the CDR3 is TGTGCCAGCAGCTTAGGTCGACCCACCTATGGCTACACCTTC.

The V gene is TRBV18, the J gene TRBJ1-2, with a weak D call TRBD1 (5 bases). The V gene lost 2 bases and the J gene lost 0 bases, with 13 bases spanning the gap. Per the germline V gene, CDR1 is KGHSH and CDR2 is LQKENI. The CDR3 spans 16 residues. CDR3 sequence: CASSPGAIISNYGYTF. CDR3 nucleotides: TGTGCCAGCTCACCAGGGGCCATAATCTCTAACTATGGCTACACCTTC.

The genes are TRBV28 and TRBJ1-1; the D is unclear. Germline CDR1 and CDR2: MDHEN and SYDVKM. The V end was cut by 6 bases, the J end by 2 bases, with 10 bases between. The CDR3 sequence is 13 residues long. Here the CDR3 DNA reads TGTGCCAGCAGCATACATGGAAACACTGAAGCTTTCTTT. It encodes CASSIHGNTEAFF.

This sequence joins TRBV5-1 and TRBJ2-2, with 10 bases aligning to TRBD2. Trimming at V came to 0 bases and at J to 2 bases, leaving 10 bases not matched to a gene. The germline gives CDR1 SGHRS, CDR2 YFSETQ. The length of the CDR3 is 19 residues. As DNA, the CDR3 is TGCGCCAGCAGCTTGGGACCCCTAGCGGGAGCGTCAAACACCGGGGAGCTGTTTTTT. It codes for CASSLGPLAGASNTGELFF.

V gene TRBV6-6 combines with J gene TRBJ1-2, with D possibly matching TRBD1 (6 bases). The CDR3 is 15 amino acids. V lost 0 bases, J lost 6 bases, and 14 bases lay in between. Germline CDR1 is MNHNY and CDR2 is SVGAGI (reference sequence). The chain's CDR3 is CASSYSTSGANGYTF. CDR3 sequence (DNA): TGTGCCAGCAGTTACTCTACCTCGGGGGCGAATGGCTACACCTTC.

The J gene is TRBJ2-2, the V gene TRBV2; D gene unclear. This CDR3 has 18 residues. From germline, CDR1 is SNHLY and CDR2 FYNNEI. V lost 7 bases and J 2 bases, leaving 23 bases between the germline ends. The CDR3 DNA sequence: TGTGCCAGCACCGAGAACTTACCGACGGCAGCCAACACCGGGGAGCTGTTTTTT. Translated, it gives CASTENLPTAANTGELFF.

This sequence joins TRBV21-1 and TRBJ2-1; TRBD1 is the table's D call, not checked against the DNA. TRBV21-1 is a pseudogene. The CDR3 runs to 16 residues. CDR3 residues: CASSKSGRGPYNEQFF. The CDR3 bases are TGTGCCAGCAGCAAATCCGGCAGGGGACCCTACAATGAGCAGTTCTTC.

V gene TRBV10-2 combines with J gene TRBJ1-2; D gene ambiguous. This CDR3 comprises 14 residues. The V gene lost 3 bases and the J gene lost 1 base, with 9 bases spanning the gap. The germline CDR1 and CDR2 sequences are WSHSY and SAAADI. The CDR3 nucleotides are TGCGCCAGCAGTGAATCCCGAGATAACTATGGCTACACCTTC. It is translated as CASSESRDNYGYTF.

The chain couples TRBV28 to TRBJ1-4, with D perhaps TRBD1 (5 bases). The CDR3 extends over 15 amino acids. The germline V gene encodes CDR1 MDHEN and CDR2 SYDVKM. V was trimmed by 6 bases and J by 8 bases, leaving 19 bases between them. The CDR3 region is CASSPPLGDWEKLFF. CDR3 coding DNA: TGTGCCAGCAGCCCGCCATTAGGGGATTGGGAAAAACTGTTTTTT.

The chain couples TRBV7-8 to TRBJ1-2; tentatively, D is TRBD1 (5 bases). Deletions cut 1 base from V and 6 bases from J, with 12 bases between. This CDR3 is built from 14 residues. Germline values: CDR1 SGHVS, CDR2 FQNEAQ. The CDR3 spells CASSLEGRVHGYTF. In DNA, the CDR3 is TGTGCCAGCAGCTTAGAGGGCAGGGTCCATGGCTACACCTTC.